This T cell receptor (beta chain) was identified in a study of prognosis after radiotherapy for stage I lung cancer. The CDR3 is 16 amino acids. Germline loops: CDR1 DFQATT, CDR2 SNEGSKA (reference sequence). Peripheral blood, in approximately 6-milliliter volumes, was drawn at each of two time points. Regarding this clonotype: Mismatch with germline at one junction end may stem from a read error.

Two rounds of multiplex PCR amplified TCR beta CDR3 from genomic DNA. Individual primers that were specific to each TRBV and TRBJ gene served in first-round PCR. TCRdb reprocessed the multiplex PCR reads with MiXCR, giving one entry per CDR3 protein. This repertoire shows 20,000 to 25,000 distinct CDR3 sequences, 35% to 45% found once; its top ten account for around 50%. The chain links TRBV20-1 to TRBJ2-1; D is unresolved. The specimen comprised PBMCs, sampled before or after stereotactic body radiation therapy (not recorded which). The clonotype originates from a donor aged 50 or older with non-small cell lung cancer. Here the CDR3 reads CSALPMYRRHYNGQFF. Here the CDR3 DNA reads TGCAGTGCTTTGCCCATGTACCGGCGGCACTACAATGGGCAGTTCTTC.